A selection of T cell receptor beta chains follows, all from one sample in a study of blood T cells in healthy people across ages. TCRdb recomputed calls from the 5' RACE reads with MiXCR, one row per CDR3 protein. In the table there are 800,000 to 900,000 distinct CDR3 sequences, approximately 67% of which are singletons. The specimen sequenced was blood. The receptor set was obtained from a man aged 25 to 40 in good health. The CDR3 runs from the conserved cysteine through the conserved F or W. The order of the fields is clone size, J gene, V gene, D gene, CDR3 protein, CDR3 DNA. D genes are given only for firm matches. Clone size is stated in some rows and not others, as once, few, many or a class when expanded.

>-|TRBJ1-5|TRBV7-8|-
CASSLALTGLARPQHF
TGTGCCAGCAGCTTAGCGCTAACTGGCCTCGCCAGGCCCCAGCATTTT
>-|TRBJ2-6|TRBV4-2|-
CASSLGDRQGANVLTF
TGTGCCAGCAGCCTCGGGGACCGACAAGGGGCCAACGTCCTGACTTTC
>-|TRBJ2-2|TRBV12-3/TRBV12-4|TRBD2
CASSLLGGGMGGELFF
TGTGCCAGCAGTCTGCTGGGCGGGGGGATGGGCGGGGAGCTGTTTTTT
>-|TRBJ2-7|TRBV12-3/TRBV12-4|-
CASRTLREQYF
TGTGCCAGCAGAACCCTCAGGGAGCAGTACTTC
>-|TRBJ1-2|TRBV6-6|-
CASGQMIATNYGYTF
TGTGCCAGCGGGCAGATGATTGCGACAAACTATGGCTACACCTTC
>-|TRBJ2-7|TRBV10-3|TRBD2
CAISDYPAGDYSSYEQYF
TGTGCCATCAGTGATTACCCAGCGGGGGACTATAGCTCCTACGAGCAGTACTTC
>few|TRBJ1-2|TRBV29-1|-
CSGIPWTDYGYTF
TGCAGCGGTATACCCTGGACGGACTATGGCTACACCTTC
>-|TRBJ2-1|TRBV7-2|-
CASSPDPGSYNEQFF
TGTGCCAGCAGCCCGGACCCCGGCTCCTACAATGAGCAGTTCTTC
>-|TRBJ2-5|TRBV3-1|-
CASSRYQETQYF
TGTGCCAGCAGCCGGTACCAAGAGACCCAGTACTTC
>-|TRBJ2-3|TRBV6-2/TRBV6-3|-
CASSIATDTQYF
TGTGCCAGCAGTATAGCCACAGATACGCAGTATTTT
>once|TRBJ1-2|TRBV5-4|-
CASSLLAVDGYTF
TGTGCCAGCAGCCTCCTCGCGGTTGATGGCTACACCTTC
>once|TRBJ2-7|TRBV6-1|-
CASREPPYEQYF
TGTGCCAGCAGGGAACCCCCCTACGAGCAGTACTTC
>-|TRBJ2-1|TRBV4-1|-
CASSQEPSSYDEQFF
TGCGCCAGCAGCCAAGAACCGAGTTCCTACGATGAGCAGTTCTTC
>-|TRBJ2-1|TRBV4-3|TRBD1
CASSQGTGLGNEQFF
TGCGCCAGCAGCCAAGGGACAGGGTTGGGTAATGAGCAGTTCTTC
>-|TRBJ1-1|TRBV10-2|TRBD1
CASIPRGGNTEAFF
TGCGCCAGCATCCCCAGGGGGGGGAACACTGAAGCTTTCTTT
>once|TRBJ2-7|TRBV7-3|-
CASSLRAGEVYEQYF
TGTGCCAGCAGCTTAAGAGCAGGGGAGGTCTACGAGCAGTACTTC
>-|TRBJ2-3|TRBV20-1|-
CSAGGAYLDLTTDTQYF
TGCAGTGCTGGGGGGGCGTACCTGGACCTTACGACAGATACGCAGTATTTT
>-|TRBJ2-5|TRBV4-2|-
CASSRQIHRETQYF
TGTGCCAGCAGTAGACAGATTCATAGAGAGACCCAGTACTTC
>few|TRBJ2-3|TRBV7-2|-
CASKRIPFTDTQYF
TGTGCCAGCAAGAGGATCCCCTTCACAGATACGCAGTATTTT
>-|TRBJ1-6|TRBV7-9|-
CATIDGSNSPLHF
TGTGCCACCATAGACGGAAGTAATTCACCCCTCCACTTT
>few|TRBJ2-7|TRBV7-8|TRBD1
CASSLGGQGANYEQYF
TGTGCCAGCAGCTTAGGCGGACAGGGGGCTAACTACGAGCAGTACTTC
>-|TRBJ2-7|TRBV11-2|TRBD1
CASSFRDRGRDEQYF
TGTGCCAGCAGCTTCCGGGACAGGGGACGGGACGAGCAGTACTTC
>-|TRBJ2-7|TRBV28|-
CASSFGVGTGAYEQYF
TGTGCCAGCAGTTTCGGGGTTGGTACGGGGGCCTACGAGCAGTACTTC
>once|TRBJ2-7|TRBV27|-
CASSPGRRHEQYF
TGTGCCAGCAGTCCCGGTCGGCGCCACGAGCAGTACTTC
>-|TRBJ1-4|TRBV15|-
CATSRDRDQRGEKLFF
TGTGCCACCAGCAGAGATCGGGACCAACGAGGAGAAAAACTGTTTTTT
>few|TRBJ2-4|TRBV5-1|-
CASSLTEVKNIQYF
TGCGCCAGCAGCTTGACAGAAGTGAAAAACATTCAGTACTTC
>-|TRBJ2-1|TRBV20-1|TRBD2
CSARRGGAVYNEQFF
TGCAGTGCTAGACGCGGGGGGGCCGTGTACAATGAGCAGTTCTTC
>-|TRBJ2-7|TRBV6-2/TRBV6-3|TRBD1
CARTGTGFPEQYF
TGTGCCAGAACCGGGACAGGGTTTCCCGAGCAGTACTTC
>-|TRBJ2-2|TRBV12-3/TRBV12-4|TRBD1
CASRQSPGQGNTGELFF
TGTGCCAGCAGACAATCTCCGGGACAGGGGAACACCGGGGAGCTGTTTTTT
>-|TRBJ2-7|TRBV12-3/TRBV12-4|-
CASSNSPGFYEQYF
TGTGCCAGCAGCAATAGTCCGGGGTTCTACGAGCAGTACTTC
>-|TRBJ2-4|TRBV7-9|TRBD2
CASSLQREEQYF
TGTGCCAGCAGCCTCCAGCGGGAAGAGCAGTACTTC
>-|TRBJ1-6|TRBV12-3/TRBV12-4|-
CASSLRHSYNSPLHF
TGTGCCAGCAGTTTACGACACTCCTATAATTCACCCCTCCACTTT
>-|TRBJ2-3|TRBV4-2|-
CASSQQNRPNTDTQYF
TGTGCCAGCAGCCAACAAAACCGACCAAACACAGATACGCAGTATTTT
>-|TRBJ2-7|TRBV7-8|-
CASSPEGYSDYEQYF
TGTGCCAGCAGCCCGGAGGGTTATTCTGACTACGAGCAGTACTTC
>few|TRBJ2-5|TRBV27|TRBD1
CASSTRQGGSEQYF
TGTGCCAGCAGTACCCGACAGGGGGGGAGTGAGCAGTACTTC
>-|TRBJ2-5|TRBV12-3/TRBV12-4|TRBD2
CASSNSGGYQETQYF
TGTGCCAGCAGTAATAGCGGGGGGTACCAAGAGACCCAGTACTTC
>-|TRBJ2-5|TRBV27|TRBD1
CASSRGLPRDRAQETQYF
TGTGCCAGCAGTCGGGGCCTCCCGCGGGACAGGGCCCAAGAGACCCAGTACTTC
>-|TRBJ1-2|TRBV6-5|-
CASSYYGASANYGYTF
TGTGCCAGCAGTTACTACGGGGCTTCGGCTAACTATGGCTACACCTTC
>-|TRBJ1-4|TRBV29-1|-
CSVVGRTNEKLFF
TGCAGCGTTGTGGGGCGAACTAATGAAAAACTGTTTTTT
>-|TRBJ2-7|TRBV7-3|-
CASSLSGVGAGSYEQYF
TGTGCCAGCAGCCTCTCTGGGGTGGGGGCTGGTTCCTACGAGCAGTACTTC
>-|TRBJ2-2|TRBV7-6|-
CASSYMDRFTGELFF
TGTGCCAGCAGCTACATGGACAGATTTACCGGGGAGCTGTTTTTT
>-|TRBJ2-5|TRBV5-5|-
CASSLGVQQETQYF
TGTGCCAGCAGCTTGGGGGTGCAGCAAGAGACCCAGTACTTC
>once|TRBJ2-3|TRBV27|-
CASSWQGSPPSSTQYF
TGTGCCAGCAGTTGGCAGGGGAGCCCACCATCGAGTACGCAGTATTTT
>-|TRBJ1-5|TRBV16|-
CASSQSTDSNQPQHF
TGTGCCAGCAGCCAATCAACAGATAGCAATCAGCCCCAGCATTTT
>-|TRBJ2-1|TRBV6-2/TRBV6-3|TRBD1
CAGQDRLYNGQFF
TGTGCCGGCCAGGACAGGCTCTACAATGGGCAGTTCTTC